Below are 3 T cell receptor beta chains sequenced from a single sample in a study. Tregs were sorted as CD4+CD25+CD127-/low cells. TCRdb reprocessed the 5' RACE reads with MiXCR, giving one entry per CDR3 protein. There are 40,000 to 55,000 distinct CDR3 sequences in the sample; around 23% occur only once, and roughly 4.5% lies in the top ten. Specimen: Tregs sorted from a lymph node. These receptor sequences come from a female donor with breast cancer.

This clonotype was recorded many times. V gene TRBV28 combines with J gene TRBJ1-5, with D hard to call. This CDR3 has 14 residues. The V and J ends lost 3 bases and 9 bases respectively, with 15 bases between them. Germline assignment: CDR1 MDHEN and CDR2 SYDVKM. The CDR3 reads CASSFLGNRRPQHF. The CDR3, as DNA: TGTGCCAGCAGTTTCTTGGGGAACCGGAGGCCCCAGCATTTT.

V usage is TRBV29-1 and J usage is TRBJ2-1; D is unresolved. The CDR3 runs 12 residues. Germline CDR1 is SQVTM and CDR2 is ANQGSEA. Trimming took off 4 bases at V and 9 bases at J, with 13 bases between the two ends. Here the CDR3 DNA reads TGCAGCGTTGTCCCCGGGCGCGGTGAGCAGTTCTTC. Protein product: CSVVPGRGEQFF.

About this clonotype itself: A much larger clone lies one base from this, so it may be a read error. No conserved phenylalanine or tryptophan ends this CDR3, so it is likely a read error. The chain recombines TRBV29-1 with TRBJ2-2; 14 positions match TRBD2. V trimming: 6 bases; J trimming: 6 bases; junction bases outside the gene matches: 12. The CDR3 extends over 17 amino acids. Germline CDR1 SQVTM, CDR2 ANQGSEA. The CDR3 DNA reads TGCAGCGTCCAGACTAGCGGGAGGGCCGAGGGCGCCGGGGAGCTGTTTTGT. Translating it yields CSVQTSGRAEGAGELFC.